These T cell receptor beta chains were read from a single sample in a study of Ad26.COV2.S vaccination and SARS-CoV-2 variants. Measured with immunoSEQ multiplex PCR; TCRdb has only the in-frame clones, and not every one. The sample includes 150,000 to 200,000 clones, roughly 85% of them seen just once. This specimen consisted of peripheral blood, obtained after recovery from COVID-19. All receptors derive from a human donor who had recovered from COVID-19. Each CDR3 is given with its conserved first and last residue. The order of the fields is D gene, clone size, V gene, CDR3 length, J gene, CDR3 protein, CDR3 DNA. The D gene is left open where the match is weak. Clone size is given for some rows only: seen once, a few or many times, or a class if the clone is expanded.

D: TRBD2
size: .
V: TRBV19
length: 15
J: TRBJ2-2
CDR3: CASSPRGGGTGELFF
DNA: TGTGCCAGTAGTCCCCGCGGGGGAGGCACCGGGGAGCTGTTTTTT

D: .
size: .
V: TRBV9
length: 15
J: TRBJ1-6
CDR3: CASSGYPRGNSPLHF
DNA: TGTGCCAGCAGCGGTTACCCGAGGGGCAATTCACCCCTCCACTTT

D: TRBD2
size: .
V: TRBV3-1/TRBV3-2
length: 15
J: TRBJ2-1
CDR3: CASSQGWEGHNEQFF
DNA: TGTGCCAGCAGCCAAGGCTGGGAGGGGCACAATGAGCAGTTCTTC

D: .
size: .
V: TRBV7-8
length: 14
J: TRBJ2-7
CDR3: CASSLRPAPDEQYF
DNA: TGTGCCAGCAGCTTACGGCCCGCTCCTGACGAGCAGTACTTC

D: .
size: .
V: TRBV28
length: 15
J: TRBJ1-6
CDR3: CASSLRAAWDSPLHF
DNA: TGTGCCAGCAGTCTCCGGGCCGCTTGGGATTCACCCCTCCACTTT

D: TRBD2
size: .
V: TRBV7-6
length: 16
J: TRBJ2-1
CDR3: CASTNSLAGGYNEQFF
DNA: TGTGCCAGCACCAACAGTTTAGCGGGAGGTTACAATGAGCAGTTCTTC

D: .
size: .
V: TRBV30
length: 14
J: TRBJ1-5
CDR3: CAWNSGTLNQPQHF
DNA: TGTGCCTGGAATTCCGGGACTCTCAATCAGCCCCAGCATTTT

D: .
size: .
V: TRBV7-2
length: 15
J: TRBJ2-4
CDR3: CASSLQHLAKNIQYF
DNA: TGTGCCAGCAGCCTCCAACATCTAGCCAAAAACATTCAGTACTTC

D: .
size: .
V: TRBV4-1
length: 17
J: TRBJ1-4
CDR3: CASSLLPKRGPNEKLFF
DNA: TGCGCCAGCAGCCTCCTCCCGAAACGCGGACCTAATGAAAAACTGTTTTTT

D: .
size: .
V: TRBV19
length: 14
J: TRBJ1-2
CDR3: CASRMEGLYYGYTF
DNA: TGTGCCAGTAGGATGGAGGGGCTATACTATGGCTACACCTTC

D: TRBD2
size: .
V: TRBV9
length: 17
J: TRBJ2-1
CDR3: CASSSFGGTSGSDEQFF
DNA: TGTGCCAGCAGCTCTTTCGGCGGGACTAGCGGGAGTGATGAGCAGTTCTTC

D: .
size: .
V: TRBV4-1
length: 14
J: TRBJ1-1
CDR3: CASSQGRVNTEAFF
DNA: TGCGCCAGCAGCCAAGGGAGAGTGAACACTGAAGCTTTCTTT

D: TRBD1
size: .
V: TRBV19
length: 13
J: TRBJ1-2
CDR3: CASSISGGHGYTF
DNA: TGTGCCAGTAGTATCTCAGGGGGGCATGGCTACACCTTC

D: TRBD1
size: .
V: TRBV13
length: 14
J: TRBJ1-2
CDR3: CASSRDRGFYGYTF
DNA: TGTGCCAGCAGCCGGGACAGGGGTTTCTATGGCTACACCTTC

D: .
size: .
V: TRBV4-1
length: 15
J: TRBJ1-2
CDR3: CASSQGTNLNYGYTF
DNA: TGCGCCAGCAGCCAGGGGACGAACCTTAACTATGGCTACACCTTC

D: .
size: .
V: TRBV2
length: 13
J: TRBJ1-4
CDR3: CASSKATNEKLFF
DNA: TGTGCCAGCAGCAAGGCAACTAATGAAAAACTGTTTTTT

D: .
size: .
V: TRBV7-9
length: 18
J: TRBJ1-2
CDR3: CASSLSNRVQEDNYGYTF
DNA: TGTGCCAGCAGCTTAAGTAACAGGGTCCAAGAAGATAACTATGGCTACACCTTC

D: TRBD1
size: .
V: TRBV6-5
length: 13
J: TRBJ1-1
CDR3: CASRVTGGAEAFF
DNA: TGTGCCAGCAGAGTGACAGGGGGGGCTGAAGCTTTCTTT

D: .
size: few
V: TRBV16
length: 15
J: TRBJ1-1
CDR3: CASSPEGQMNTEAFF
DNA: TGTGCCAGCAGCCCTGAGGGGCAGATGAACACTGAAGCTTTCTTT

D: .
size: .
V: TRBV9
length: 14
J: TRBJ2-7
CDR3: CASSVGRGPYEQYF
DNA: TGTGCCAGCAGCGTAGGAAGGGGCCCCTACGAGCAGTACTTC

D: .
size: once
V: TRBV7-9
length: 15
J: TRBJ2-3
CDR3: CASSFGDGFTDTQYF
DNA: TGTGCCAGCAGCTTCGGGGATGGGTTCACAGATACGCAGTATTTT

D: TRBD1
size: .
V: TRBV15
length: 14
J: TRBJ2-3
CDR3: CAAQGAPGTDTQYF
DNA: TGTGCCGCGCAGGGGGCGCCTGGCACAGATACGCAGTATTTT

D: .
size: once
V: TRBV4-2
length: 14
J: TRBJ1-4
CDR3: CASSQGGKREKLFF
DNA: TGTGCCAGCAGCCAAGGGGGTAAACGGGAAAAACTGTTTTTT

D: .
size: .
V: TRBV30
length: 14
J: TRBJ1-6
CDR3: CAWGWSSYNSPLHF
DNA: TGTGCCTGGGGATGGAGCTCCTATAATTCACCCCTCCACTTT

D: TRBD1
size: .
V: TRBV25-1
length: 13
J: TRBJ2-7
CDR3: CASSALTGAEQYF
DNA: TGTGCCAGCAGTGCCTTAACAGGGGCCGAGCAGTACTTC

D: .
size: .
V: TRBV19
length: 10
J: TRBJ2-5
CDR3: CASSDGTQYF
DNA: TGTGCCAGTAGCGACGGGACCCAGTACTTC

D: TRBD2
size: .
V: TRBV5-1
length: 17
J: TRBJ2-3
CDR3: CASSSWTTSGITDTQYF
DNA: TGCGCCAGCAGCTCGTGGACGACTAGCGGAATCACAGATACGCAGTATTTT

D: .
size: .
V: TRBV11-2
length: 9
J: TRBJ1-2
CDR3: CASPRGYTF
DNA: TGTGCCAGCCCGCGCGGCTACACCTTC

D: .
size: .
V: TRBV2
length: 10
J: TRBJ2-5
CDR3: CASSEETQYF
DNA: TGTGCCAGCAGTGAAGAGACCCAGTACTTC

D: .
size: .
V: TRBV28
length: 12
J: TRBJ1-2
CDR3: CASRIRVGGYTF
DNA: TGTGCCAGCAGGATCAGGGTCGGGGGCTACACCTTC

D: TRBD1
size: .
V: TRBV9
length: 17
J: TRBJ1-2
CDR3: CASSVAVGGQGGYGYTF
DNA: TGTGCCAGCAGCGTAGCGGTTGGGGGACAGGGGGGCTATGGCTACACCTTC

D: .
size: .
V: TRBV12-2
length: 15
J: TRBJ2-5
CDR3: CASRTDRQVQETQYF
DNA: TGTGCAAGTCGCACAGATAGGCAGGTTCAAGAGACCCAGTACTTC

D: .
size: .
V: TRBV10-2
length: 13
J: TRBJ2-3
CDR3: CASRRPSTDTQYF
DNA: TGCGCCAGCCGGCGGCCTAGCACAGATACGCAGTATTTT

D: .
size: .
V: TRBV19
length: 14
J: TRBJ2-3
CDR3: CASRFTPSTDTQYF
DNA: TGTGCCAGTAGGTTTACTCCTAGCACAGATACGCAGTATTTT

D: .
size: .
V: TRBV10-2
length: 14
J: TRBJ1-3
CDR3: CASMGGAAGNTIYF
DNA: TGCGCCAGCATGGGGGGAGCAGCTGGAAACACCATATATTTT